This T cell receptor beta chain was profiled in a study of shared clonotypes between healthy human individuals. The CD4+ fraction was divided into a CD45RA+ naive subset and a CD45RA-negative memory subset. Concerning this clone itself: Its antigen is not identified.

For each subset, genomic DNA was distributed in equal portions over several immunoSEQ plates. Some clones are missing from TCRdb's copy, which holds only in-frame ones; the method was immunoSEQ multiplex PCR. The table lists 2 million to 2.5 million clones, less than 95% of them singletons. General observations from the study: It was observed that roughly 5.4% of naive CD4 clonotypes were shared across several donors. Specimens sampled were limited to blood, with tissue repertoires likely differing.

The CDR3 covers 12 residues. Trimming removed 4 bases at V and 10 bases at J, with 11 bases between. Germline lookup yields CDR1 SNHLY and CDR2 FYNNEI. The V call is TRBV2, the J call TRBJ2-1; D not certain. The TCR comes from a man younger than 35 in good health. Some clones in this sample may be carry-over from other donors' samples. Sequenced sample: naive CD4+ T cells from PBMCs. Subset described: CD45RA+ positively selected. The CDR3 nucleotides read TGTGCCAGCAGTGTTTCGGCCGTAGAGCAGTTCTTC. Protein sequence: CASSVSAVEQFF.